This T cell receptor (beta chain) is from a study of memory CD4+ T cells and cytomegalovirus serostatus. Study at large: This sample comes from healthy Belgian adults, several CMV seropositive, 24 seronegative.

Findings and caveats of the study: About 40% of the roughly 150 known CMV-associated TCRbeta sequences appeared in CD4+ memory.

Repertoires were generated with immunoSEQ multiplex PCR, while TCRdb's copy carries only in-frame clones and drops some. The sample includes about 52,000 clones, about 73% of them seen just once. This clone was detected a few times. Its antigen is still unknown. The CDR3 is 14 amino acids. Germline loops: CDR1 MGHRA, CDR2 YSYEKL. The V gene end was trimmed by 4 bases and the J gene end by 5 bases; junction bases not matched to a gene: 4. The sort gate was single viable CD3+CD4+CD8-CD45RO+ cells for memory CD4+ T cells. Serostatus was set by detecting CMV pp150, pp28, p38, p52 IgG. V and J are TRBV4-1 and TRBJ1-4; TRBD1 matches at 7 bases. This clonotype was sampled from an adult in good health and CMV-seronegative. Sequencing input: memory CD4+ T cells from blood. This CDR3 is CASSLRRGNEKLFF. The CDR3 DNA reads TGCGCCAGCAGCCTCCGCAGGGGGAATGAAAAACTGTTTTTT.